This TCR beta chain derives from a study of Ad26.COV2.S vaccination and SARS-CoV-2 variants. Study at large: Donor joined the COV1001 Ad26.COV2.S trial arm.

The table came from immunoSEQ multiplex PCR; TCRdb's copy has only in-frame clones and leaves some out. This table holds roughly 320,000 clones, around 87% found once. Notes on this clone: Its antigen remains unidentified.

This CDR3 region has 15 residues. The V gene lost 0 bases and the J gene lost 6 bases, with 12 bases spanning the gap. CDR1 and CDR2 from the germline V gene are MNHEY and SMNVEV (reference sequence). Treatment here: 19 received Ad26.COV2.S at low or high dose, single or two shots; about five received placebo; per-sample allocation not given. Vaccine and placebo recipients were sampled on day 63 after the first injection. It was an adult aged 18-55 years in Boston who was the donor. Study conclusions and caveats: Vaccinees reportedly had broad spike-specific CD8+ and CD4+ T cell responses.

The sequencing used peripheral blood, collected in a trial of Ad26.COV2.S vaccine versus placebo. The rearrangement links TRBV27 to TRBJ1-5, with D perhaps TRBD1 (5 bases). This sequence originates from a person between 18 and 60 years old who received the Ad26.COV2.S COVID-19 vaccine or a placebo. The CDR3 coding sequence is TGTGCCAGCAGTTTATCCCAGGGAACGGGTCAGCCCCAGCATTTT. Translation: CASSLSQGTGQPQHF.